This entry lists 25 T cell receptor beta chains sequenced from one sample in a study of blood T cell repertoires in COVID-19. Assay used: immunoSEQ multiplex PCR; TCRdb lists only in-frame clones, some missing. The sample has about 86,000 clones, around 87% seen once; the top ten hold more than 1%. Input material: peripheral blood. The receptors originated from a human donor in a cohort sampled during active COVID-19.

The chain carries TRBV27 and TRBJ2-1; 16 bases are a match to TRBD2. Germline V CDR1 and CDR2: MNHEY, SMNVEV (reference sequence). This CDR3 has 15 residues. The trim removed 4 bases at V and 9 bases at J, leaving 3 bases unmatched. CDR3 DNA: TGTGCCAGCAGTTGGGGACTAGCGGGAGGGGGTGAGCAGTTCTTC. Its translation: CASSWGLAGGGEQFF.

The V call is TRBV2, the J call TRBJ1-5; possible D gene TRBD1, 6 bases. Per the germline V gene, CDR1 is SNHLY and CDR2 is FYNNEI. The CDR3 is made up of 13 amino acids. Trimming took 7 bases from V and 5 from J, leaving 12 bases between them. CDR3 nucleotides: TGTGCCAGCATAGGACAGCTTTATCAGCCCCAGCATTTT. The encoded protein is CASIGQLYQPQHF.

The chain combines TRBV10-2 with TRBJ2-1, with 10 bases lining up with TRBD2. Losses at the gene ends were 3 bases for V and 8 bases for J; bases not matched to a gene: 7. The CDR3 has 15 amino acids. Germline V gives CDR1 WSHSY, CDR2 SAAADI. CDR3 in DNA: TGCGCCAGCAGTGATTTAAGCGGGAGGGCCGATGAGCAGTTCTTC. Its protein is CASSDLSGRADEQFF.

V usage is TRBV7-3 and J usage is TRBJ2-5; the D gene is possibly TRBD2 (5 bases). The CDR3 totals 15 residues. Germline CDR1 SGHTA, CDR2 FQGTGA. Deletions cut 5 bases from V and 1 base from J, with 14 bases between. In DNA form, the CDR3 reads TGTGCCAGCAGCCCTAGTGGGAGTTTCCAAGAGACCCAGTACTTC. This sequence encodes CASSPSGSFQETQYF.

V is TRBV27 and J is TRBJ2-7; 15 positions agree with TRBD2. The CDR3 loop spans 19 amino acids. The V gene's germline CDR1 is MNHEY and CDR2 SMNVEV (reference sequence). With V trimmed by 3 bases and J by 7 bases, 16 bases remained unmatched. The CDR3 nucleotides are TGTGCCAGCAGTTTGGGACTAGCGGGAGGCATCTTGCCTCTACGGGAGCAGTACTTC. This codes for CASSLGLAGGILPLREQYF.

The chain has TRBV24-1 and TRBJ2-1; TRBD2 matches 11 bases. The V and J ends lost 9 bases and 4 bases, in that order; junction bases with no gene match: 7. The CDR3 contains 15 residues. Germline V lookup: CDR1 KGHDR, CDR2 SFDVKD. The CDR3 DNA follows: TGTGCCACCGAGGGACTAGCGGCCCCTTACAATGAGCAGTTCTTC. Translated, it gives CATEGLAAPYNEQFF.

The chain is built from TRBV6-2 or TRBV6-3 and TRBJ2-2, with D tentatively TRBD2 (6 bases). The CDR3 covers 16 residues. From germline, CDR1 is MNHEY and CDR2 SVGEGT. The V gene lost 8 bases and the J gene lost 4 bases, with 20 bases spanning the gap. For the CDR3, the DNA is TGTGCCAGCTGCCGTCGGCAGGGAGCGGGCACCGGGGAGCTGTTTTTT. Protein: CASCRRQGAGTGELFF.

The V and J genes are TRBV7-2 and TRBJ1-2; 9 bases line up with TRBD1. The CDR3 has 16 residues. The germline V gene has CDR1 SGHTA and CDR2 FQGNSA. Trimming at V came to 5 bases and at J to 5 bases, leaving 12 bases not matched to a gene. The CDR3 protein is CASSPPGGTGLYGYTF. DNA of the CDR3: TGTGCCAGCAGCCCTCCGGGGGGGACAGGGCTTTATGGCTACACCTTC. Filled out from reference TRBV7-2 and TRBJ1-2, the complete variable domain reads GAGVSQSPSNKVTEKGKDVELRCDPISGHTALYWYRQSLGQGLEFLIYFQGNSAPDKSGLPSDRFSAERTGGSVSTLTIQRTQQEDSAVYLCASSPPGGTGLYGYTFGSGTRLTVV.

The V gene is TRBV27, the J gene TRBJ2-3; 10 nucleotides agree with TRBD2. With 8 bases clipped from V and 7 bases from J, the junction kept 9 bases outside the gene matches. Germline CDR1 reads MNHEY; CDR2 reads SMNVEV (reference sequence). The CDR3 runs to 14 residues. The CDR3 protein is CASSPLAGVHTQYF. As DNA, the CDR3 is TGTGCCAGCTCTCCGCTAGCGGGAGTACATACGCAGTATTTT.

The chain is built from TRBV7-9 and TRBJ2-1; 12 bases map to TRBD2. With 4 bases clipped from V and 10 bases from J, the junction kept 11 bases outside the gene matches. Germline CDR1 and CDR2: SEHNR and FQNEAQ (reference sequence). The CDR3 sequence is 16 residues long. This chain's CDR3 is CASSWQPGLAGSEQFF. The CDR3 nucleotides read TGTGCCAGCAGCTGGCAACCGGGACTAGCGGGTTCGGAGCAGTTCTTC.

V gene TRBV5-1 combines with J gene TRBJ2-7, with 10 bases that match TRBD1. There are 14 residues in the CDR3. V was pared by 4 bases and J by 4 bases, with 5 bases of the junction left unmatched. Germline-derived CDR1 and CDR2 are SGHRS and YFSETQ. The DNA for the CDR3 is TGCGCCAGCAGCGGACAGGGGGTCCCGTACGAGCAGTACTTC. It yields the protein CASSGQGVPYEQYF. The full variable domain, its missing parts supplied by reference TRBV5-1 and TRBJ2-7, is KAGVTQTPRYLIKTRGQQVTLSCSPISGHRSVSWYQQTPGQGLQFLFEYFSETQRNKGNFPGRFSGRQFSNSRSEMNVSTLELGDSALYLCASSGQGVPYEQYFGPGTRLTVT.

This clone was seen just once. This chain uses TRBV11-2 with TRBJ1-1; D is undetermined. This CDR3 is built from 13 residues. Trimming shortened V by 5 bases and J by 0 bases, and 7 bases separated the two germline ends. The germline V gene has CDR1 SGHAT and CDR2 FQNNGV. The CDR3 region is CASSPTLNTEAFF. CDR3 DNA: TGTGCCAGCAGCCCAACACTGAACACTGAAGCTTTCTTT. Using reference TRBV11-2 and TRBJ1-1 for the parts outside the CDR3, the full variable domain is EAGVAQSPRYKIIEKRQSVAFWCNPISGHATLYWYQQILGQGPKLLIQFQNNGVVDDSQLPKDRFSAERLKGVDSTLKIQPAKLEDSAVYLCASSPTLNTEAFFGQGTRLTVV.

This rearrangement joins TRBV7-9 to TRBJ2-2; 8 positions agree with TRBD1. V was clipped by 7 bases and J by 0 bases; unmatched bases: 4. The V gene's germline CDR1 is SEHNR and CDR2 FQNEAQ (reference sequence). CDR3 length: 15 amino acids. The CDR3 loop is CASTPGQANTGELFF. The CDR3 nucleotides read TGTGCCAGCACCCCGGGACAGGCGAACACCGGGGAGCTGTTTTTT.

The chain combines TRBV7-7 with TRBJ2-5, with a possible D match to TRBD2 (6 bases). The germline V gene encodes CDR1 SSHAT and CDR2 FNYEAQ (reference sequence). The CDR3 runs to 15 residues. The V gene lost 6 bases and the J gene lost 0 bases, with 14 bases spanning the gap. CDR3: CASSPGTLYQETQYF. The CDR3 nucleotides are TGTGCCAGCAGTCCCGGGACTTTGTACCAAGAGACCCAGTACTTC.

V usage is TRBV4-1 and J usage is TRBJ1-4; perhaps TRBD1 as D (5 bases). The CDR3 totals 21 residues. Trimming took off 4 bases at V and 0 bases at J, with 27 bases between the two ends. Germline-derived CDR1 and CDR2 are MGHRA and YSYEKL. As DNA, the CDR3 is TGCGCCAGCAGCCTCACTTACATAGACAGAAGTTCCACCCCAACTAATGAAAAACTGTTTTTT. It is translated as CASSLTYIDRSSTPTNEKLFF.

This chain uses TRBV28 with TRBJ2-7, with 10 bases matching TRBD2. The CDR3 has 15 amino acids. The ends lost 5 bases at V and 9 bases at J; junction bases unmatched: 13. The germline CDR1 and CDR2 sequences are MDHEN and SYDVKM. This chain's CDR3 is CASSLPLAGASGQYF. CDR3 coding DNA: TGTGCCAGCAGTCTTCCCCTAGCGGGAGCCTCGGGGCAGTACTTC.

The chain has TRBV18 and TRBJ2-1, with D perhaps matching TRBD2 (6 bases). Trimming removed 6 bases at V and 0 bases at J, with 12 bases between. Per the germline V gene, CDR1 is KGHSH and CDR2 is LQKENI. The length of the CDR3 is 15 residues. DNA for the CDR3: TGTGCCAGCTCGGAACGGGAGCCCTCCTACAATGAGCAGTTCTTC. Translated, it gives CASSEREPSYNEQFF.

The chain links TRBV4-2 to TRBJ1-4; perhaps TRBD1 as D (5 bases). The ends were cut back, 4 bases at V and 8 bases at J, with 23 bases in the middle. Germline CDR1 and CDR2: LGHNA and YNFKEQ. CDR3 length equals 17 residues. The CDR3 region is CASSLSLGRWTFEKLFF. The CDR3 region has the DNA TGTGCCAGCAGCCTCTCCCTAGGGCGGTGGACATTCGAAAAACTGTTTTTT.

The chain has TRBV5-1 and TRBJ2-3; 9 nucleotides match TRBD2. The germline CDR1 and CDR2 sequences are SGHRS and YFSETQ. V lost 0 bases and J lost 4; bases outside the gene matches: 6. The CDR3 contains 16 residues. CDR3 region: CASSLGAGGNSDTQYF. CDR3 DNA sequence: TGCGCCAGCAGCTTGGGAGCGGGAGGTAATTCAGATACGCAGTATTTT.

V gene TRBV19 combines with J gene TRBJ2-7; 9 bases align to TRBD1. Germline CDR1 reads LNHDA; CDR2 reads SQIVND (reference sequence). The CDR3 consists of 15 residues. The ends lost 3 bases at V and 6 bases at J; junction bases unmatched: 9. Written as DNA, the CDR3 is TGTGCCAGTAGTATGGGGGACAGGGAAGTCGGCGAGCAGTACTTC. Translation gives CASSMGDREVGEQYF.

The chain combines TRBV7-6 with TRBJ2-2; 8 bases match TRBD2. CDR3 length: 16 residues. Germline lookup yields CDR1 SGHVS and CDR2 FNYEAQ. V lost 3 bases and J lost 7; bases outside the gene matches: 10. DNA of the CDR3: TGTGCCAGCAGCTTGAGGGCACTAGCGGTCCACGGGGAGCTGTTTTTT. It translates to CASSLRALAVHGELFF.

On this clone itself: Other DNA variants within this sample encode the same CDR3. This chain joins TRBV27 and TRBJ2-2; a weak D match, TRBD1 (6 bases). From germline, CDR1 is MNHEY and CDR2 SMNVEV (reference sequence). The V end lost 0 bases, the J end lost 1 base, and 12 bases lay between the germline ends. This CDR3 region has 17 residues. CDR3 protein: CASSLSRDILNTGELFF. Written as DNA, the CDR3 is TGTGCCAGCAGTTTATCAAGGGACATATTGAACACCGGGGAGCTGTTTTTT.

The V call is TRBV6-6, the J call TRBJ2-1, with D possibly being TRBD1 (5 bases). CDR1 and CDR2 (germline): MNHNY, SVGAGI (reference sequence). The V end lost 5 bases, the J end lost 9 bases, and 8 bases lay between the germline ends. The CDR3 loop spans 11 amino acids. DNA for the CDR3: TGTGCCAGCAGTATTCAGGGTGAGCAGTTCTTC. Protein: CASSIQGEQFF.

V is TRBV4-1 and J is TRBJ2-2, with D tentatively TRBD1 (5 bases). The CDR3 totals 13 residues. Per germline, CDR1 MGHRA and CDR2 YSYEKL. Trimming cost V 4 bases and J 4 bases, with 7 bases left between them. The CDR3 here is CASSLTATGELFF. The CDR3 DNA follows: TGCGCCAGCAGCCTGACAGCCACCGGGGAGCTGTTTTTT.

V gene TRBV6-5 combines with J gene TRBJ1-2; D is perhaps TRBD1 (6 bases). V was trimmed by 5 bases and J by 5 bases, leaving 15 bases between them. Germline V gene data show CDR1 as MNHEY and CDR2 as SVGAGI. This CDR3 comprises 14 residues. The CDR3: CASSPTGRGYGYTF. Here the CDR3 DNA reads TGTGCCAGCAGTCCAACAGGGAGAGGGTATGGCTACACCTTC.